The 21 T cell receptor beta chains below come from one sample, sequenced in a study of T cells after posttransplantation cyclophosphamide. Produced via immunoSEQ multiplex PCR; TCRdb's table is partial and in-frame only. The data contain 4,500 to 7,000 clones, 94% of them singletons. Material: CD4+ T cells sorted from bone marrow. Receptors were obtained from a woman between 55 and 75 years old in good health, CMV-negative, and a related stem cell transplant donor.

This clone occurred once. This chain connects TRBV10-3 to TRBJ2-5; 12 nucleotides align to TRBD2. After removal of 2 bases from V and 4 bases from J, the junction contained 5 bases not matched to a gene. The CDR3 spans 16 residues. The germline V gene encodes CDR1 ENHRY and CDR2 SYGVKD. The CDR3 DNA sequence: TGTGCCATCAGTGAGGGACCTAGCGGGAGGGCAGAGACCCAGTACTTC. This gives the protein CAISEGPSGRAETQYF.

This clone was recorded only once. DNA for the CDR3: TGTGCCAGTACCGGGTTTATTAATGAAAAACTGTTTTTT. This codes for CASTGFINEKLFF. The V gene is TRBV25-1, the J gene TRBJ1-4; D gene ambiguous. CDR1 and CDR2 from the germline V gene are MGHDK and SYGVNS. V was pared by 9 bases and J by 4 bases, with 12 bases between. The CDR3 consists of 13 residues. The whole variable domain, remainder taken from reference TRBV25-1 and TRBJ1-4, is EADIYQTPRYLVIGTGKKITLECSQTMGHDKMYWYQQDPGMELHLIHYSYGVNSTEKGDLSSESTVSRIRTEHFPLTLESARPSHTSQYLCASTGFINEKLFFGSGTQLSVL.

J is TRBJ1-2 and V is TRBV27; 7 nucleotides align to TRBD1. The length of the CDR3 is 17 residues. The V segment lost 2 bases and the J segment 4 bases; nucleotides outside the gene matches: 13. Germline V gene sequence: CDR1 MNHEY, CDR2 SMNVEV (reference sequence). The CDR3 reads CASSLESPTGQSYGYTF. Here the CDR3 DNA reads TGTGCCAGCAGTTTAGAGAGCCCCACGGGACAGTCCTATGGCTACACCTTC.

The genes are TRBV11-2 and TRBJ2-3, with D perhaps TRBD2 (7 bases). With 2 bases removed from V and 6 bases from J, the gap between germline ends came to 18 bases. The CDR3 totals 16 residues. Germline lookup yields CDR1 SGHAT and CDR2 FQNNGV. In nucleotides, the CDR3 is TGTGCCAGCAGCTTATGGGGGGGGCAAGGTCTTGATACGCAGTATTTT. This gives the protein CASSLWGGQGLDTQYF.

The table lists this clone with a count of one. J is TRBJ2-4 and V is TRBV7-2; 16 nucleotides align to TRBD2. Unmatched junction bases numbered 5, after V lost 5 bases and J lost 16 bases. The CDR3 length is 13 residues. The germline CDR1 and CDR2 sequences are SGHTA and FQGNSA. The CDR3 protein is CASSPGLAGGLYF. The CDR3 nucleotides read TGTGCCAGCAGCCCGGGACTAGCGGGGGGGCTTTACTTC.

In its sample, this clone was seen a few times. J is TRBJ2-7 and V is TRBV4-3, with TRBD1 identical over 7 bases. The trim removed 4 bases at V and 2 bases at J, leaving 8 bases unmatched. Germline CDR1 reads LGHNA; CDR2 reads YSLEER. This CDR3 region has 15 residues. The CDR3 DNA reads TGCGCCAGCAGCCCTGGGAACAGGGGCCCCTACGAGCAGTACGTC. This gives the protein CASSPGNRGPYEQYV.

The chain links TRBV19 to TRBJ2-5; possible D gene TRBD1, 5 bases. Germline V gene lookup returns CDR1 LNHDA and CDR2 SQIVND (reference sequence). Trimming left V 2 bases short and J 7 bases short, with 8 bases between. The CDR3 is 12 residues long. CDR3 amino acids: CASSIIQGTQYF. The CDR3 nucleotides are TGTGCCAGTAGTATAATTCAGGGGACCCAGTACTTC.

The chain recombines TRBV5-4 with TRBJ2-1, with D possibly matching TRBD1 (7 bases). Germline V gene lookup returns CDR1 SGHNT and CDR2 YYREEE (reference sequence). Trimming shortened V by 1 base and J by 10 bases, and 15 bases separated the two germline ends. This CDR3 is 14 amino acids long. The CDR3 protein is CASSLRGPRGEQFF. As DNA, the CDR3 is TGTGCCAGCAGCTTGAGGGGGCCCCGGGGGGAGCAGTTCTTC.

The gene calls are TRBV2 and TRBJ2-7; D gene uncertain. The CDR3 is 13 amino acids. Germline V gene lookup returns CDR1 SNHLY and CDR2 FYNNEI. With 5 bases removed from V and 3 bases from J, the gap between germline ends came to 11 bases. This CDR3 is CASSSDGYYEQYF. For the CDR3, the DNA is TGTGCCAGCAGTTCCGACGGGTACTACGAGCAGTACTTC. The complete variable domain, with remaining parts taken from reference TRBV2 and TRBJ2-7, reads EPEVTQTPSHQVTQMGQEVILRCVPISNHLYFYWYRQILGQKVEFLVSFYNNEISEKSEIFDDQFSVERPDGSNFTLKIRSTKLEDSAMYFCASSSDGYYEQYFGPGTRLTVT.

V is TRBV28 and J is TRBJ2-5; 7 positions match TRBD2. Germline values: CDR1 MDHEN, CDR2 SYDVKM. The CDR3 loop spans 15 amino acids. The V and J ends lost 4 bases and 6 bases, in that order; junction bases with no gene match: 11. CDR3 amino acids: CASSSPPSGAKTQYF. The CDR3 nucleotides are TGTGCCAGCAGTTCTCCCCCAAGCGGGGCTAAGACCCAGTACTTC.

This chain uses TRBV6-1 with TRBJ2-7; D is perhaps TRBD1 (6 bases). Germline CDR1 MNHNS, CDR2 SASEGT. V gave up 2 bases and J gave up 4 bases, with 15 bases separating them. The CDR3 extends over 15 amino acids. CDR3 residues: CASSERWDTLYEQYV. The CDR3 DNA sequence: TGTGCCAGCAGTGAACGTTGGGACACCTTATACGAGCAGTACGTC.

V usage is TRBV4-2 and J usage is TRBJ2-7, with 11 bases aligning to TRBD2. This CDR3 spans 16 amino acids. Germline lookup yields CDR1 LGHNA and CDR2 YNFKEQ. The junction had 3 bases not matched to a gene; V was cut back by 0 bases and J by 2 bases. For the CDR3, the DNA is TGTGCCAGCAGCCAAGAAACTAGCGGGAGCCCCTACGAGCAGTACTTC. This encodes CASSQETSGSPYEQYF.

Written as DNA, the CDR3 is TGTGCCAGCAGCGCTAACTACGAGCAGTACTTC. Translating gives CASSANYEQYF. This chain connects TRBV11-2 to TRBJ2-5; D remains unclear. The J call may be faulty, since TRBJ2-7 better matches the DNA end. CDR3 length: 11 amino acids. CDR1 and CDR2 (germline): SGHAT, FQNNGV.

This sequence joins TRBV27 and TRBJ2-3; D is unresolved. Trimming removed 6 bases from V and 0 bases from J, with 10 bases in between. Germline V CDR1 and CDR2: MNHEY, SMNVEV (reference sequence). This CDR3 comprises 14 residues. The CDR3 loop is CASSLGYSTDTQYF. The CDR3 nucleotides read TGTGCCAGCAGCCTGGGCTATAGCACAGATACGCAGTATTTT.

The chain uses TRBV6-5 and TRBJ1-1, with D possibly being TRBD1 (5 bases). Germline CDR1 and CDR2: MNHEY and SVGAGI. The CDR3 has 13 residues. Trimming took 7 bases from V and 4 from J, leaving 13 bases between them. CDR3 amino acids: CASTEAGTTEAFF. In nucleotides, the CDR3 is TGTGCCAGCACCGAAGCGGGGACCACTGAAGCTTTCTTT.

V is TRBV18 and J is TRBJ1-1; 7 nucleotides agree with TRBD1. Trimming took 6 bases from V and 0 from J; bases not matched to a gene: 7. The CDR3 extends over 15 amino acids. CDR1 is KGHSH, CDR2 LQKENI, per germline. In DNA form, the CDR3 reads TGTGCCAGCTCTCAAACAGGGGCCCTGAACACTGAAGCTTTCTTT. This gives the protein CASSQTGALNTEAFF.

The V call is TRBV27, the J call TRBJ1-5; the D gene is possibly TRBD1 (5 bases). The CDR3 totals 13 residues. In germline, CDR1 is MNHEY, CDR2 SMNVEV (reference sequence). The V gene lost 2 bases and the J gene lost 9 bases, with 11 bases spanning the gap. CDR3 in DNA: TGTGCCAGCAGTTTACAACCAGGGTTGCCCCAGCATTTT. Protein sequence: CASSLQPGLPQHF.

V usage is TRBV5-1 and J usage is TRBJ2-1; 10 nucleotides align to TRBD2. CDR3 length: 24 residues. The germline CDR1 and CDR2 sequences are SGHRS and YFSETQ. The V and J ends lost 0 bases and 7 bases, in that order; junction bases with no gene match: 31. The CDR3 region is CASSLAQKLAGVSGKSDIYNEQFF. The CDR3 nucleotides read TGCGCCAGCAGCTTGGCCCAAAAGCTAGCGGGAGTTTCGGGGAAATCCGACATCTATAATGAGCAGTTCTTC.

The table lists this clone with a count of one. The V gene is TRBV4-2, the J gene TRBJ2-5; 8 bases match TRBD2. V gave up 4 bases and J gave up 2 bases; unmatched junction bases: 9. CDR1 is LGHNA, CDR2 YNFKEQ, per germline. The CDR3 has 16 amino acids. The CDR3 DNA sequence: TGTGCCAGCAGCCCTCGAGCGGGGGACTGGCAAGAGACCCAGTACTTC. This gives the protein CASSPRAGDWQETQYF.

DNA of the CDR3: TGTGCCAGCAAAGGGGCCCAACTATACAATGAGCAGTTCTTC. It is translated as CASKGAQLYNEQFF. This sequence joins TRBV6-5 and TRBJ2-1; maybe TRBD1 (5 bases). CDR3 length: 14 amino acids. Deletions cut 7 bases from V and 4 bases from J, with 14 bases between. CDR1 is MNHEY, CDR2 SVGAGI, per germline.

With regard to this clone: Mismatch with germline at one junction end may stem from a read error. The chain recombines TRBV4-2 with TRBJ2-3; 11 bases agree with TRBD2. Looked up from germline, CDR1 is LGHNA and CDR2 is YNFKEQ. There are 14 residues in the CDR3. CDR3 region: CASSQDLLGTSGLF. CDR3 sequence (DNA): TGTGCCAGCAGCCAAGATCTTCTAGGGACTAGCGGCCTTTTT.